These 2 T cell receptor beta chains share one sample of origin, sequenced in a study of CXCR3-negative and CXCR3-positive naive CD8 T cells. Antigens for these TCRs are unknown. Libraries of TRB cDNA were made by 5' RACE and carried UMIs. TCRdb re-called the 5' RACE reads and gives one entry per CDR3 protein, without DNA. This sample's clone table lists some 130,000 distinct CDR3 sequences. Study conclusions and caveats: CXCR3-positive naive cells had more hydrophobic TRB CDR3s than CXCR3-negative naive cells.

Sequencing used naive CXCR3+ CD8+ T cells from blood. Subset: CD45RO-CCR7+CD27+CD95- naive CD8+ T cells expressing CXCR3 (TNR3+). The receptors derive from a human donor in good health. Some clones in this sample may be carry-over from other donors' samples.

The CDR3: CASSTLAGGSNEQFF. The J gene is TRBJ2-1, the V gene TRBV7-6; the TCRdb D gene call, TRBD2, has no DNA to confirm it. This CDR3 contains 15 residues. Germline V gives CDR1 SGHVS, CDR2 FNYEAQ. Filled out from reference TRBV7-6 and TRBJ2-1, the complete variable domain reads GAGVSQSPRYKVTKRGQDVALRCDPISGHVSLYWYRQALGQGPEFLTYFNYEAQQDKSGLPNDRFSAERPEGSISTLTIQRTEQRDSAMYRCASSTLAGGSNEQFFGPGTRLTVL.

This chain connects TRBV9 to TRBJ2-1; without DNA, the TCRdb call of TRBD1 cannot be checked. The CDR3 loop spans 13 amino acids. Germline V gene sequence: CDR1 SGDLS, CDR2 YYNGEE. The CDR3 sequence: CASSGGQTNEQFF.